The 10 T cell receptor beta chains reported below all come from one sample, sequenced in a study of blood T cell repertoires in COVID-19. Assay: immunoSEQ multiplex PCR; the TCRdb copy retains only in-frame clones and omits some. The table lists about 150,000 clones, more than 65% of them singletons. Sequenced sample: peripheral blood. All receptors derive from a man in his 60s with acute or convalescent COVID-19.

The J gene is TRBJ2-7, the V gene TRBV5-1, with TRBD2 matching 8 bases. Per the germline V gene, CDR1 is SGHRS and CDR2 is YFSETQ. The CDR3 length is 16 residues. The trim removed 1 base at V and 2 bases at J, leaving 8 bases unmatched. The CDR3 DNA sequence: TGCGCCAGCAGCTTGTCCCCGGGACTAGTTGCCTACGAGCAGTACTTC. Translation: CASSLSPGLVAYEQYF.

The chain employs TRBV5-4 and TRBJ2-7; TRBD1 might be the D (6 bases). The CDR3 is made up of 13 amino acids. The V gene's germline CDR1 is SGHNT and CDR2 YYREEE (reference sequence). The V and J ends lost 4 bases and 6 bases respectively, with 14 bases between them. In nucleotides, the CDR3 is TGTGCCAGCAGCCTGGGACCGACAGGCGAGCAGTACTTC. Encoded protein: CASSLGPTGEQYF.

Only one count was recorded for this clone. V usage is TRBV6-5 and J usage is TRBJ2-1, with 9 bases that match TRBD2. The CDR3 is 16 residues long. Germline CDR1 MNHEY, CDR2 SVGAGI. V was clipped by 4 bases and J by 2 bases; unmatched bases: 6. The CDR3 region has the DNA TGTGCCAGCAGTTCCGGGTCTAGCGGGGCCTACAATGAGCAGTTCTTC. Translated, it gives CASSSGSSGAYNEQFF.

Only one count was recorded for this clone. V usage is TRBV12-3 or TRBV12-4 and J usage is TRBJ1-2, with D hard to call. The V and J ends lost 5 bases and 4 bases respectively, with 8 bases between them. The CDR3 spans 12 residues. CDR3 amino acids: CASSRSGYGYTF. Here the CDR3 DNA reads TGTGCCAGCAGTCGCTCGGGCTATGGCTACACCTTC.

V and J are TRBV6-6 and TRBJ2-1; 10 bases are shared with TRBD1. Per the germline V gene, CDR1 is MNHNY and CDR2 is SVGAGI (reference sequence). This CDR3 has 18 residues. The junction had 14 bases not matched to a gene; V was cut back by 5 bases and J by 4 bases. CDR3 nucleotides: TGTGCCAGCAGTCCCCGCCGAGGACAGGGGGGATTTTACAATGAGCAGTTCTTC. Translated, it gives CASSPRRGQGGFYNEQFF.

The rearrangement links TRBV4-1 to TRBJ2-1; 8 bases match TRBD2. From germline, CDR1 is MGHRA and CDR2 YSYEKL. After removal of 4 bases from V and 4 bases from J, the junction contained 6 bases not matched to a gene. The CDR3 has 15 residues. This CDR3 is CASSLLGLGYNEQFF. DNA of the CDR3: TGCGCCAGCAGCCTGCTGGGACTAGGATACAATGAGCAGTTCTTC.

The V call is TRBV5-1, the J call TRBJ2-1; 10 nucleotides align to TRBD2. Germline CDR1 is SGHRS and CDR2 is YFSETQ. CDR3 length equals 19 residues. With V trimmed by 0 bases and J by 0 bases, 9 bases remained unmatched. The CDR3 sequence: CASSLVGLAGAVSYNEQFF. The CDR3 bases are TGCGCCAGCAGCTTGGTGGGTCTAGCGGGAGCCGTCTCCTACAATGAGCAGTTCTTC.

CDR3 sequence (DNA): TGTGCCAGCAGCTTAGAAATAGCGGGAGGAGATACGCAGTATTTT. As protein: CASSLEIAGGDTQYF. The chain couples TRBV7-9 to TRBJ2-3, with TRBD2 identical over 10 bases. J lost 5 bases, V lost 1 base, and 3 bases had no gene match. The CDR3 contains 15 residues. Germline CDR1 reads SEHNR; CDR2 reads FQNEAQ (reference sequence).

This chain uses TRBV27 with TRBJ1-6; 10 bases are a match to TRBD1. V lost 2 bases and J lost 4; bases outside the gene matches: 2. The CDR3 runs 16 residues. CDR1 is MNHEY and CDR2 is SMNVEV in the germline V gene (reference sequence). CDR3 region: CASSLGTGEYNSPLHF. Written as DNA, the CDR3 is TGTGCCAGCAGTTTAGGGACAGGGGAGTATAATTCACCCCTCCACTTT.

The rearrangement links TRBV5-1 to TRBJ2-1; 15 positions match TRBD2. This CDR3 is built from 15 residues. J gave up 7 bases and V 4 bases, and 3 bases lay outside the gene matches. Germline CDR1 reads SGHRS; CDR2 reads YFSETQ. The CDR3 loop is CASSTGLAGGNEQFF. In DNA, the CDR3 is TGCGCCAGCAGCACCGGACTAGCGGGAGGGAATGAGCAGTTCTTC. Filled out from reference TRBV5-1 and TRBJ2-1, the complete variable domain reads KAGVTQTPRYLIKTRGQQVTLSCSPISGHRSVSWYQQTPGQGLQFLFEYFSETQRNKGNFPGRFSGRQFSNSRSEMNVSTLELGDSALYLCASSTGLAGGNEQFFGPGTRLTVL.